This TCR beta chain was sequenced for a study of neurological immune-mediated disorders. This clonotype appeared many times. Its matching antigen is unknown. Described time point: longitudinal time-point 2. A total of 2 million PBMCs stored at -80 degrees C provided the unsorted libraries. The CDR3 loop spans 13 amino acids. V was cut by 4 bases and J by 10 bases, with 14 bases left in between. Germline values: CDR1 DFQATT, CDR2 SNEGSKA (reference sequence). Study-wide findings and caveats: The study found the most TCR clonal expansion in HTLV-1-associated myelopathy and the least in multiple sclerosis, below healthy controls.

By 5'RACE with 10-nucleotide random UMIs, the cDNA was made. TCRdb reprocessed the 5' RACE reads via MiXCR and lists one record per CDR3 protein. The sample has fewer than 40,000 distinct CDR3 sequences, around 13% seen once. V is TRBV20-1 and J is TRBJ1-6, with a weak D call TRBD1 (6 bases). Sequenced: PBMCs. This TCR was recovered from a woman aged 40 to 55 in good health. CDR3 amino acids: CSATRDNDSPLHF. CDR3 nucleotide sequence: TGCAGTGCTACCCGGGACAATGACTCACCCCTCCACTTT.